Each of the 21 T cell receptor beta chains below was sequenced from the same sample in a study of shared clonotypes between healthy human individuals. CD45RO-negative, CCR7-selected cells formed the naive CD8 fraction, which excluded terminally differentiated effector memory CD45RA+ cells. Measured with immunoSEQ multiplex PCR; TCRdb has only the in-frame clones, and not every one. This table holds some 2.1 million clones, roughly 93% found once. What was sequenced was naive CD8+ T cells from PBMCs. These TCRs come from a man aged 18-30 years in good health. Some clones in this sample may be carry-over from other donors' samples.

The chain combines TRBV27 with TRBJ1-5; 11 bases fit TRBD1. The germline V gene has CDR1 MNHEY and CDR2 SMNVEV (reference sequence). V lost 6 bases to trimming and J lost 2 bases; unmatched junction nucleotides: 12. The CDR3 runs 18 residues. DNA of the CDR3: TGTGCCAGCAGAACCGGGACAGGGGGTAAGAAGGGCAATCAGCCCCAGCATTTT. It specifies CASRTGTGGKKGNQPQHF.

The V call is TRBV5-6, the J call TRBJ2-2; D is unclear. V gave up 0 bases and J gave up 6 bases, with 9 bases separating them. Germline lookup yields CDR1 SGHDT and CDR2 YYEEEE. The length of the CDR3 is 14 residues. In nucleotides, the CDR3 is TGTGCCAGCAGCTTGGCCTCGACGGCCGGGGAGCTGTTTTTT. It yields the protein CASSLASTAGELFF.

The CDR3 region is CASSSRLAEYYEQYF. Here the CDR3 DNA reads TGTGCCAGCAGCTCCCGACTAGCGGAGTACTACGAGCAGTACTTC. The J gene is TRBJ2-7, the V gene TRBV7-8; 9 bases match TRBD2. This CDR3 spans 15 amino acids. Germline CDR1 is SGHVS and CDR2 is FQNEAQ. V shed 4 bases, J shed 3 bases, and the junction held 7 bases outside the gene matches.

The chain employs TRBV27 and TRBJ1-1; possible D gene TRBD1, 6 bases. V lost 3 bases to trimming and J lost 5 bases, with 13 bases between them. The CDR3 length is 14 residues. The V gene's germline CDR1 is MNHEY and CDR2 SMNVEV (reference sequence). The CDR3 spells CASSFGGGRTEAFF. CDR3 coding DNA: TGTGCCAGCAGTTTCGGGGGGGGGCGAACTGAAGCTTTCTTT.

CDR3 nucleotides: TGTGCCAGCAGCTTGAAGGGCTCCGGGTTTGCTTTCTTT. It specifies CASSLKGSGFAFF. The J gene is TRBJ1-1, the V gene TRBV5-8; D not certain. CDR1 and CDR2 from the germline V gene are SGHTS and YDEGEE. The CDR3 spans 13 residues. The V end was cut by 1 base, the J end by 11 bases, with 15 bases between.

The chain combines TRBV19 with TRBJ2-3, with 7 bases aligning to TRBD1. Losses at the gene ends were 2 bases for V and 2 bases for J; bases not matched to a gene: 1. The CDR3 totals 14 residues. Germline CDR1 and CDR2: LNHDA and SQIVND (reference sequence). The CDR3 is CASSITGVTDTQYF. Here the CDR3 DNA reads TGTGCCAGTAGTATAACAGGGGTCACAGATACGCAGTATTTT.

CDR3: CASSWAGQGYEQYF. CDR3 nucleotide sequence: TGTGCCAGCAGTTGGGCAGGACAGGGTTACGAGCAGTACTTC. The chain recombines TRBV27 with TRBJ2-7, with 8 bases identical to TRBD1. CDR1 and CDR2 from the germline V gene are MNHEY and SMNVEV (reference sequence). Trimming took 4 bases from V and 4 from J; bases not matched to a gene: 6. This CDR3 comprises 14 residues.

The chain couples TRBV14 to TRBJ2-7; 9 bases are shared with TRBD2. This CDR3 is built from 16 residues. CDR1 is SGHDN, CDR2 FVKESK, per germline. V dropped 0 bases and J dropped 0; count of bases not matched to a gene: 3. The chain's CDR3 is CASSQDEREASYEQYF. In nucleotides, the CDR3 is TGTGCCAGCAGCCAAGACGAGCGGGAGGCCTCCTACGAGCAGTACTTC.

The CDR3 sequence: CASSQRATNHYEQYF. Written as DNA, the CDR3 is TGTGCCAGCAGCCAGAGGGCAACGAACCACTACGAGCAGTACTTC. V usage is TRBV4-2 and J usage is TRBJ2-7; D may be TRBD2 (5 bases). The CDR3 covers 15 residues. Germline-derived CDR1 and CDR2 are LGHNA and YNFKEQ. The V end was cut by 3 bases, the J end by 3 bases, with 15 bases between.

This chain links TRBV7-9 with TRBJ2-7; 9 positions agree with TRBD1. J was trimmed by 0 bases and V by 6 bases; bases with no gene match: 9. The CDR3 runs 16 residues. CDR1 is SEHNR and CDR2 is FQNEAQ in the germline V gene (reference sequence). CDR3 bases: TGTGCCAGCAGTTCCGGGACAGGGTCTAGCTCCTACGAGCAGTACTTC. It translates to CASSSGTGSSSYEQYF.

V usage is TRBV7-9 and J usage is TRBJ2-7; the match to TRBD1 covers 8 bases. The V gene end was trimmed by 5 bases and the J gene end by 4 bases; junction bases not matched to a gene: 10. Germline CDR1 and CDR2: SEHNR and FQNEAQ (reference sequence). The CDR3 consists of 15 residues. Here the CDR3 reads CASSPPETGAYEQYF. CDR3 DNA sequence: TGTGCCAGCAGCCCCCCGGAGACAGGGGCGTACGAGCAGTACTTC.

As regards this clone: The same CDR3 can be traced to other DNA sequences in this sample. The chain combines TRBV27 with TRBJ2-5; 7 bases line up with TRBD2. Trimming removed 0 bases from V and 5 bases from J; junction bases left unmatched: 3. The germline V gene has CDR1 MNHEY and CDR2 SMNVEV (reference sequence). This CDR3 comprises 14 residues. As DNA, the CDR3 is TGTGCCAGCAGTTTATCGTTGGGAGGGGAGACCCAGTACTTC. The encoded protein is CASSLSLGGETQYF.

In this sample, this clone turned up once. The same CDR3 can be traced to other DNA sequences in this sample. The chain carries TRBV5-1 and TRBJ2-7; no definite D call. Per the germline V gene, CDR1 is SGHRS and CDR2 is YFSETQ. CDR3 size: 12 residues. Trimming shortened V by 1 base and J by 2 bases, and 4 bases separated the two germline ends. CDR3 coding DNA: TGCGCCAGCAGCTTGAACACCTACGAGCAGTACTTC. As protein: CASSLNTYEQYF. Combining the CDR3 with reference TRBV5-1 and TRBJ2-7 gives the whole variable domain KAGVTQTPRYLIKTRGQQVTLSCSPISGHRSVSWYQQTPGQGLQFLFEYFSETQRNKGNFPGRFSGRQFSNSRSEMNVSTLELGDSALYLCASSLNTYEQYFGPGTRLTVT.

The rearrangement joins TRBV9 to TRBJ1-2; D uncertain. Germline V gives CDR1 SGDLS, CDR2 YYNGEE. Trimming shortened V by 4 bases and J by 4 bases, and 14 bases separated the two germline ends. The CDR3 has 14 residues. CDR3 DNA sequence: TGTGCCAGCAGCCCTGCCCCCGGTGGCTATGGCTACACCTTC. It encodes CASSPAPGGYGYTF.

About this clone: Different DNA sequences within this sample yield the same CDR3. The rearrangement links TRBV4-1 to TRBJ2-2; D ambiguous. The CDR3 runs to 13 residues. V was clipped by 1 base and J by 5 bases, with 5 bases between them. Germline V gene lookup returns CDR1 MGHRA and CDR2 YSYEKL. The CDR3 sequence: CASSQVGTGELFF. The CDR3 DNA follows: TGCGCCAGCAGCCAAGTTGGAACCGGGGAGCTGTTTTTT.

The CDR3 nucleotides read TGCGCCAGCAGCTTGTACCCCCCAGCGGGGAAGGTCTATGGCTACACCTTC. Translation: CASSLYPPAGKVYGYTF. The gene calls are TRBV5-1 and TRBJ1-2; D is ambiguous. Germline assignment: CDR1 SGHRS and CDR2 YFSETQ. The V end was cut by 1 base, the J end by 4 bases, with 20 bases between. The CDR3 is 17 residues long.

The chain is built from TRBV6-5 and TRBJ2-7; 8 nucleotides align to TRBD2. The CDR3 is 14 amino acids. CDR1 MNHEY and CDR2 SVGAGI come from the germline V gene. V lost 6 bases, J lost 0 bases, and 4 bases stayed unmatched. The CDR3 loop reads CASSQREISYEQYF. For the CDR3, the DNA is TGTGCCAGCAGCCAGCGGGAGATCTCCTACGAGCAGTACTTC.

The J gene is TRBJ2-7, the V gene TRBV5-4; D is perhaps TRBD2 (6 bases). The CDR3 extends over 14 amino acids. Germline V gene lookup returns CDR1 SGHNT and CDR2 YYREEE (reference sequence). Trimming removed 4 bases at V and 7 bases at J, with 18 bases between. CDR3 region: CASSTRGGDVEQYF. The DNA for the CDR3 is TGTGCCAGCAGCACCCGGGGAGGAGACGTAGAGCAGTACTTC.

The count of this clone is one. V gene TRBV7-6 combines with J gene TRBJ2-1, with 12 bases aligning to TRBD2. Germline lookup yields CDR1 SGHVS and CDR2 FNYEAQ. J was trimmed by 10 bases and V by 3 bases; bases with no gene match: 7. The CDR3 totals 15 residues. The CDR3 region has the DNA TGTGCCAGCAGCTTGACTAGCGGGAGTATATTAGAGCAGTTCTTC. This encodes CASSLTSGSILEQFF.

The gene calls are TRBV15 and TRBJ2-7, with D uncertain. V was pared by 0 bases and J by 1 base, with 13 bases between. CDR1 and CDR2 (germline): LNHNV, YYDKDF (reference sequence). The CDR3 sequence is 16 residues long. The CDR3 nucleotides read TGTGCCACCAGCAGAGATGGCGAAGCGAGGTCCTACGAGCAGTACTTC. As protein: CATSRDGEARSYEQYF.

The genes are TRBV27 and TRBJ2-1; the D gene is possibly TRBD2 (6 bases). The V end was cut by 0 bases, the J end by 0 bases, with 9 bases between. The germline V gene encodes CDR1 MNHEY and CDR2 SMNVEV (reference sequence). The CDR3 contains 16 residues. The CDR3 loop is CASSLSVTSSYNEQFF. The CDR3 DNA sequence: TGTGCCAGCAGTTTATCAGTGACTAGCTCCTACAATGAGCAGTTCTTC.